These T cell receptor beta chains were read from a single sample in a study of blood T cell repertoires in COVID-19. Profiling relied on immunoSEQ multiplex PCR, and the TCRdb table lists in-frame clones only, not all of them. Altogether about 120,000 clones are present, over 85% being singletons, with the ten largest covering 3.5% to 5.5%. Sequencing was performed on peripheral blood. The receptors stem from a man in his fifties or sixties with COVID-19, enrolled during active disease. CDR3s leave out the opening cysteine and the closing phenylalanine or tryptophan. Fields, in order: V gene, J gene, CDR3 protein.

TRBV5-1	TRBJ2-1	ASSDPAREALNEQF
TRBV27	TRBJ2-5	ASSFPQGAQY
TRBV5-1	TRBJ2-3	ASSLPQGQDTQY
TRBV6-2/TRBV6-3	TRBJ1-5	ASSYSRRDYEPQH
TRBV7-3	TRBJ1-2	ASSFDGQGLGYT
TRBV19	TRBJ1-1	ASKMNTEAF
TRBV3-1/TRBV3-2	TRBJ2-7	ASSPPGLLSYEQY
TRBV19	TRBJ2-5	ASSMKQGETQY
TRBV2	TRBJ1-2	ASSDLTRGQAGYT
TRBV9	TRBJ2-1	ASSPGLAGAEEQF
TRBV19	TRBJ1-5	ASSTTGPNQPQH
TRBV29-1	TRBJ2-2	SVEGRTGGDRELF
TRBV30	TRBJ1-4	AWSVGADEKLF
TRBV6-1	TRBJ2-1	ASSTGLEQF
TRBV10-3	TRBJ2-7	AISSSSGGYYEQY
TRBV18	TRBJ2-7	ASSPPRGRNEQY
TRBV28	TRBJ1-1	ASSLNRGENTEAF
TRBV10-3	TRBJ1-4	AIRGTGEKLF
TRBV19	TRBJ1-5	ASSTQGFGNQPQH
TRBV7-2	TRBJ1-4	ASRLNRGTEKLF
TRBV24-1	TRBJ1-1	ATSDAVGGTEAF
TRBV7-9	TRBJ2-1	ASSLLVAGEQF
TRBV6-5	TRBJ1-1	ASSWDRVGDTEAF
TRBV5-1	TRBJ2-2	ASGSGTGTTGELF
TRBV2	TRBJ2-5	ASSDRLTNQETQY
TRBV5-6	TRBJ2-7	ASSHREGLAYEQY
TRBV28	TRBJ1-2	ASSLWAGSQTVYGYT
TRBV5-4	TRBJ2-3	ASSPALGGGDTQY
TRBV2	TRBJ2-1	ASNTPTGSSSYNEQF
TRBV11-2	TRBJ2-1	ASSLSGRETNEQF
TRBV19	TRBJ1-4	ASSPPSSPHEKLF